These 8 T cell receptor beta chains came from one sample sequenced in a study of T-cell memory formation after mild COVID-19. TCRdb re-derived calls from the 5' RACE reads in MiXCR, one entry per CDR3 protein. Among about 290,000 distinct CDR3 sequences, approximately 15% were seen once, and the ten largest hold over 20%. The sample consisted of PBMCs or a T cell subset sorted from them (not recorded which). The receptors derive from a young man who had mild COVID-19 (a few samples of this study predate the infection). Cell type and time point are not known.

This clonotype was detected only a few times. This chain uses TRBV18 with TRBJ2-1; D not resolved. CDR3 length equals 17 residues. Trimming removed 1 base at V and 4 bases at J, with 17 bases between. Germline V gene data show CDR1 as KGHSH and CDR2 as LQKENI. CDR3 loop: CASSPLPGSLLYNEQFF. CDR3 bases: TGTGCCAGCTCACCACTCCCAGGTTCTCTCCTGTACAATGAGCAGTTCTTC.

This clonotype was counted a few times. V and J are TRBV7-2 and TRBJ2-1; D is possibly TRBD2 (7 bases). The CDR3 has 17 amino acids. The germline CDR1 and CDR2 sequences are SGHTA and FQGNSA. V was pared by 5 bases and J by 3 bases, with 20 bases between. For the CDR3, the DNA is TGTGCCAGCAGCGCCTCGCCGGGGAGGGGGTTCTACAATGAGCAGTTCTTC. Amino acids: CASSASPGRGFYNEQFF.

This clonotype was seen repeatedly, ten times or more. V and J are TRBV11-3 and TRBJ2-3; 9 bases are shared with TRBD2. The CDR3 covers 13 residues. The germline gives CDR1 SGHNT, CDR2 YENEEA. V lost 5 bases to trimming and J lost 5 bases; unmatched junction nucleotides: 2. The CDR3 nucleotides are TGTGCCAGCAGCGCGGGGGGGGGAGATACGCAGTATTTT. Its translation is CASSAGGGDTQYF.

The CDR3 spells CASSLVPRGGTDTQYF. The CDR3 nucleotides are TGCGCCAGCAGCTTGGTCCCGCGGGGGGGCACAGATACGCAGTATTTT. This chain links TRBV5-1 with TRBJ2-3; 8 bases agree with TRBD2. CDR1 and CDR2 from the germline V gene are SGHRS and YFSETQ. The junction had 4 bases not matched to a gene; V was cut back by 0 bases and J by 1 base. The CDR3 has 16 residues.

The genes are TRBV3-1 and TRBJ2-5; tentatively, D is TRBD1 (6 bases). This CDR3 region has 14 residues. Trimming removed 3 bases at V and 7 bases at J, with 15 bases between. The germline V gene has CDR1 LGHDT and CDR2 YNNKEL (reference sequence). The CDR3, as DNA: TGTGCCAGCAGCCAGCGGACTGCCAGGGGGACCCAGTACTTC. It translates to CASSQRTARGTQYF.

This clonotype was counted between two and nine times. CDR3 in amino acids: CASSVRVGYEQYF. In nucleotides, the CDR3 is TGTGCCAGCAGTGTCCGAGTAGGGTACGAGCAGTACTTC. The chain has TRBV12-3 or TRBV12-4 and TRBJ2-7; no firm D call. Trimming cost V 5 bases and J 4 bases, with 12 bases left between them. This CDR3 has 13 amino acids.

The chain couples TRBV15 to TRBJ1-3; weak D call: TRBD1 (6 bases). CDR3 length equals 14 residues. Germline CDR1 reads LNHNV; CDR2 reads YYDKDF (reference sequence). V lost 4 bases, J lost 4 bases, and 11 bases lay in between. DNA of the CDR3: TGTGCCACCAGCACAGGGGTGTCCGGAAACACCATATATTTT. Amino acid sequence: CATSTGVSGNTIYF.

V and J are TRBV10-3 and TRBJ2-2, with unresolved D. Per the germline V gene, CDR1 is ENHRY and CDR2 is SYGVKD. The CDR3 contains 11 residues. V was clipped by 6 bases and J by 5 bases, with 4 bases between them. The CDR3: CAISTTGELFF. In DNA, the CDR3 is TGTGCCATCAGCACGACCGGGGAGCTGTTTTTT.